These 10 T cell receptor beta chains originate from one sample sequenced in a study of T-cell memory formation after mild COVID-19. TCRdb re-called the 5' RACE reads through MiXCR, storing one row per CDR3 protein. The profile shows 280,000 or so distinct CDR3 sequences, roughly 18% of them singletons. The sequenced material came from PBMCs or a T cell subset sorted from them (not recorded which). These receptors came from a man aged 18 to 30 who had mild COVID-19 (a few samples of this study predate the infection). Cell type and time point are not known.

This clonotype was seen ten or more times. The V and J genes are TRBV20-1 and TRBJ1-1; tentatively, D is TRBD1 (5 bases). Germline V gene data show CDR1 as DFQATT and CDR2 as SNEGSKA (reference sequence). Trimming pared 3 bases from V and 7 bases from J, leaving 12 bases between. This CDR3 has 12 amino acids. In DNA, the CDR3 is TGCAGTGCTAGCGAGGACACTCATGAAGCTTTCTTT. Translation: CSASEDTHEAFF.

This clonotype was seen many times. This sequence joins TRBV7-2 and TRBJ1-6; 7 bases line up with TRBD1. The germline V gene encodes CDR1 SGHTA and CDR2 FQGNSA. The CDR3 is made up of 15 amino acids. Trimming took 1 base from V and 6 from J; bases not matched to a gene: 3. CDR3 region: CASSLVAGGNSPLHF. DNA for the CDR3: TGTGCCAGCAGCTTAGTGGCAGGGGGTAATTCACCCCTCCACTTT.

The V gene is TRBV27, the J gene TRBJ2-3; tentatively, D is TRBD2 (5 bases). The CDR3 loop spans 16 amino acids. Trimming pared 7 bases from V and 5 bases from J, leaving 22 bases between. Germline lookup yields CDR1 MNHEY and CDR2 SMNVEV (reference sequence). The CDR3 DNA reads as TGTGCCAGCACGCGAACCCTTAGTGAGGGTGAAGATACGCAGTATTTT. Translation: CASTRTLSEGEDTQYF.

This clonotype was detected ten times or more. The chain has TRBV5-1 and TRBJ2-1; D is unclear. The CDR3 runs to 14 residues. Trimming took 2 bases from V and 5 from J, leaving 11 bases between them. CDR1 is SGHRS and CDR2 is YFSETQ in the germline V gene. CDR3 DNA sequence: TGCGCCAGCAGCTTCCCCACCGTCAACAATGAGCAGTTCTTC. Translating gives CASSFPTVNNEQFF.

This clonotype was seen more than once but under ten times. The chain couples TRBV4-1 to TRBJ2-5; D is possibly TRBD2 (7 bases). The germline CDR1 and CDR2 sequences are MGHRA and YSYEKL. The CDR3 loop spans 14 amino acids. Trimming took 2 bases from V and 5 from J, leaving 12 bases between them. The DNA of the CDR3 is TGCGCCAGCAGCCAAAGGGGGGGCCGGGAGACCCAGTACTTC. This encodes CASSQRGGRETQYF.

This clonotype was picked up a small number of times. The CDR3 loop is CASSPVRSGYEQYF. CDR3 nucleotide sequence: TGTGCCAGCAGCCCAGTGCGGAGCGGATACGAGCAGTACTTC. The chain links TRBV7-2 to TRBJ2-7, with a possible D match to TRBD2 (5 bases). V was clipped by 5 bases and J by 4 bases, with 15 bases between them. The CDR3 runs to 14 residues. Germline-derived CDR1 and CDR2 are SGHTA and FQGNSA. Full variable domain (missing parts from reference TRBV7-2 and TRBJ2-7): GAGVSQSPSNKVTEKGKDVELRCDPISGHTALYWYRQSLGQGLEFLIYFQGNSAPDKSGLPSDRFSAERTGGSVSTLTIQRTQQEDSAVYLCASSPVRSGYEQYFGPGTRLTVT.

The V gene is TRBV7-9, the J gene TRBJ1-6, with a weak D call TRBD1 (6 bases). The germline CDR1 and CDR2 sequences are SEHNR and FQNEAQ (reference sequence). The CDR3 has 15 residues. V shed 5 bases and J shed 9 bases, with 17 bases lying between them. Here the CDR3 DNA reads TGTGCCAGCAGCACCCCCAGGGGCGTACCTTCACCCCTCCACTTT. Protein sequence: CASSTPRGVPSPLHF.

This sequence joins TRBV12-3 or TRBV12-4 and TRBJ2-1, with 10 positions matching TRBD2. V dropped 2 bases and J dropped 16; count of bases not matched to a gene: 17. CDR3 length: 16 amino acids. This CDR3 reads CASSLSVGSGGVSCFF. The CDR3, as DNA: TGTGCCAGCAGTTTAAGTGTTGGAAGCGGGGGGGTTTCGTGTTTCTTC.

The genes are TRBV5-1 and TRBJ1-2, with D perhaps matching TRBD1 (6 bases). The germline gives CDR1 SGHRS, CDR2 YFSETQ. Between the trimmed V and J ends, which lost 0 bases and 2 bases, there was a span of 8 bases. The CDR3 has 14 amino acids. The CDR3 region has the DNA TGCGCCAGCAGCTTGGAAACAGGGAACTATGGCTACACCTTC. Encoded protein: CASSLETGNYGYTF.

This clonotype showed up many times. The chain has TRBV4-1 and TRBJ2-3, with D possibly matching TRBD1 (6 bases). CDR3 length: 18 residues. The V end was cut by 1 base, the J end by 6 bases, with 23 bases between. Germline-derived CDR1 and CDR2 are MGHRA and YSYEKL. CDR3 nucleotide sequence: TGCGCCAGCAGCCAAGTCGTACAGGCCAGGGGATCGGCGGATACGCAGTATTTT. Its translation is CASSQVVQARGSADTQYF.